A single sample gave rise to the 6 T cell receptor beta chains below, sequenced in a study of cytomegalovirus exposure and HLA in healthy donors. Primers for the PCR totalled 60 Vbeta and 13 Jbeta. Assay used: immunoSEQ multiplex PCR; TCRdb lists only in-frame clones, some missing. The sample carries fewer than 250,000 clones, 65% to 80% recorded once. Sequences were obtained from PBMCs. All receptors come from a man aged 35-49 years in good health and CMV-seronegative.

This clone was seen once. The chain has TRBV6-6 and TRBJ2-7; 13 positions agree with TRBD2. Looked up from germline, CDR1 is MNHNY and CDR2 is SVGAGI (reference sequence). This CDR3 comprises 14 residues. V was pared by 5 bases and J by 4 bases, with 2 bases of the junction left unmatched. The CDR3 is CASSPLAGGYEQYF. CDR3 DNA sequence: TGTGCCAGCAGTCCACTAGCGGGAGGGTACGAGCAGTACTTC.

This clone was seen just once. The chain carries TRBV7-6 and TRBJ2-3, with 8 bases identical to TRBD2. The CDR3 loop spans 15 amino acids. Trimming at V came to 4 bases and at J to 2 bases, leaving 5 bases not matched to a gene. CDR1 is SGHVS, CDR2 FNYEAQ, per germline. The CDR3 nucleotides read TGTGCCAGCAGCTCCCGGGGGGGGTTCACAGATACGCAGTATTTT. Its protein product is CASSSRGGFTDTQYF. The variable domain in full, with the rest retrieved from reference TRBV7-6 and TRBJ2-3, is GAGVSQSPRYKVTKRGQDVALRCDPISGHVSLYWYRQALGQGPEFLTYFNYEAQQDKSGLPNDRFSAERPEGSISTLTIQRTEQRDSAMYRCASSSRGGFTDTQYFGPGTRLTVL.

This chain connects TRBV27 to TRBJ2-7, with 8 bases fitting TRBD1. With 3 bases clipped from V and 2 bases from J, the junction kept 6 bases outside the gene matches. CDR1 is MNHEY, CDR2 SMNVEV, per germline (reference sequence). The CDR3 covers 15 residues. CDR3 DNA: TGTGCCAGCAGTTTCTCCGGGACAGGTCCCTACGAGCAGTACTTC. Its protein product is CASSFSGTGPYEQYF.

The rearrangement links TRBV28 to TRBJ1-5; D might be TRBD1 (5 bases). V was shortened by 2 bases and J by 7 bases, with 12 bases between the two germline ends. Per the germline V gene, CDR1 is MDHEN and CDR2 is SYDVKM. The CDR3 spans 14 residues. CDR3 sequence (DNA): TGTGCCAGCAGTTTACGGGGGAGCAGGCAGCCCCAGCATTTT. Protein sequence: CASSLRGSRQPQHF.

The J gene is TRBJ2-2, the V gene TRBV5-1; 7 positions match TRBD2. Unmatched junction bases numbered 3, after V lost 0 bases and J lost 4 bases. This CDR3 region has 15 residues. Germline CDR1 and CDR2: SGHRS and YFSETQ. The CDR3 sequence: CASSLVGGSTGELFF. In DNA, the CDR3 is TGCGCCAGCAGCTTGGTGGGGGGGAGCACCGGGGAGCTGTTTTTT.

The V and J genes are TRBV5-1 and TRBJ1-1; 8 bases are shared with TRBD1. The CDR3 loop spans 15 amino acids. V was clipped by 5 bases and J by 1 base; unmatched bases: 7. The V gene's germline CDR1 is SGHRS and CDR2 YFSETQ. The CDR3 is CASRLDRAANTEAFF. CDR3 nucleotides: TGCGCCAGCAGGCTGGACAGGGCGGCGAACACTGAAGCTTTCTTT.